These T cell receptor beta chains were read from a single sample in a study of cytomegalovirus exposure and HLA in healthy donors. Here immunoSEQ multiplex PCR was the method, and the copy in TCRdb shows in-frame clones only, minus some. The table for this sample gives 20,000 to 25,000 clones. Material for sequencing was PBMCs. These receptors were taken from a male donor in good health and CMV-seropositive. Each CDR3 is given with its conserved first and last residue. D genes are given only for firm matches.

TRBJ1-1 TRBD1 TRBV5-4 TGTGCCAGCACCAGGACAGGGCTGAACACTGAAGCTTTCTTT CASTRTGLNTEAFF
TRBJ2-1 TRBD2 TRBV4-2 TGTGCCAGCAGCCCCGGACTAGCGGGACGCGCGCAGTTCTTC CASSPGLAGRAQFF
TRBJ1-3 . TRBV9 TGTGCCAGCAGCGTAGCCCCCTGGACAATTGGAAACACCATATATTTT CASSVAPWTIGNTIYF
TRBJ2-7 . TRBV29-1 TGCAGCGTTGCGGAACAGGAGAGCTCCTACGAGCAGTACTTC CSVAEQESSYEQYF
TRBJ1-1 TRBD1 TRBV5-4 TGTGCCAGCAGCATTGGGGCAGGGGGGAACACTGAAGCTTTCTTT CASSIGAGGNTEAFF
TRBJ2-5 TRBD1 TRBV7-6 TGTGCCAGCAGCTCCGGACAGGGGTTAGAGACCCAGTACTTC CASSSGQGLETQYF
TRBJ2-1 . TRBV9 TGTGCCAGCAGCGTAACTAGTACCAATGAGCAGTTCTTC CASSVTSTNEQFF
TRBJ2-2 . TRBV28 TGTGCCAGCAGTTTGACACTAGACCACACCGGGGAGCTGTTTTTT CASSLTLDHTGELFF
TRBJ1-3 TRBD1 TRBV19 TGTGCCAGTAGTGGGACAGGGACCTTCTCTGGAAACACCATATATTTT CASSGTGTFSGNTIYF
TRBJ1-4 TRBD1 TRBV7-9 TGTGCCAGCAGATTGGGACAGGATAATGAAAAACTGTTTTTT CASRLGQDNEKLFF
TRBJ1-1 TRBD1 TRBV2 TGTGCCAGCAGCGTAACAGGGGGGGACACTGAAGCTTTCTTT CASSVTGGDTEAFF
TRBJ2-7 . TRBV27 TGTGCCAGCAGTTTAAGGCGGGGACCTGCCTACGAGCAGTACTTC CASSLRRGPAYEQYF
TRBJ1-1 . TRBV6-5 TGTGCCAGCCTCCCCAGTTTGAACACTGAAGCTTTCTTT CASLPSLNTEAFF
TRBJ1-1 . TRBV30 TGTGCCTGGAGTCCTCCGGGTTGGAGGGACACTGAAGCTTTCTTT CAWSPPGWRDTEAFF
TRBJ1-5 TRBD1 TRBV19 TGTGCCAGTCGAGGGGGCGGGGAATTTTATAGCAATCAGCCCCAGCATTTT CASRGGGEFYSNQPQHF
TRBJ1-5 TRBD1 TRBV19 TGTGCCAGTATCAATCCGGGACAGGGCACTCATCAGCCCCAGCATTTT CASINPGQGTHQPQHF
TRBJ2-5 TRBD1 TRBV19 TGTGCCAGTGGACAGGGGCCAGAGACCCAGTACTTC CASGQGPETQYF
TRBJ2-7 . TRBV7-9 TGTGCCAGCAGCTTATCCCCCCCCGGGACTTACTACGAGCAGTACTTC CASSLSPPGTYYEQYF
TRBJ2-7 TRBD1 TRBV5-1 TGCGCCAGCAGTTACCAGACAGGGTCCTACGAGCAGTACTTC CASSYQTGSYEQYF
TRBJ2-2 . TRBV30 TGTGCCTGGAGTGTACAGGCAGCGGGGGAGCTGTTTTTT CAWSVQAAGELFF
TRBJ1-2 . TRBV6-5 TGTGCCAGCAGTTACTCGAGGAGAAACTATGGCTACACCTTC CASSYSRRNYGYTF
TRBJ1-5 . TRBV7-2 TGTGCCAGCAGCTTAGTCTCGGGAGGGGAACAGCCCCAGCATTTT CASSLVSGGEQPQHF
TRBJ2-5 . TRBV7-7 TGTGCTAGCAGCCTCATGGCTCCAGAGACCCAGTACTTC CASSLMAPETQYF
TRBJ2-7 TRBD1 TRBV29-1 TGCAGCGTTGTTGGTCGACAGGGGCTCAACTACGAGCAGTACTTC CSVVGRQGLNYEQYF
TRBJ1-5 TRBD1 TRBV27 TGTGCCAGCAGTTTAGCAGGGGGGAATCAGCCCCAGCATTTT CASSLAGGNQPQHF
TRBJ1-5 . TRBV10-1 TGCGCCAGCAGTGAGTCGAAACCCCGGCGGCAGCCCCAGCATTTT CASSESKPRRQPQHF
TRBJ1-3 TRBD1 TRBV30 TGTGCCTGGAGTGCGGGACAGGTAAACACCATATATTTT CAWSAGQVNTIYF
TRBJ1-2 . TRBV28 TGTGCCAGCAGTTTACAAGTTAGCCGCCCCGATGGCTACACCTTC CASSLQVSRPDGYTF
TRBJ1-2 TRBD1 TRBV9 TGTGCCAGCAGCGCCTTCTCACAGGGGACCTATGGCTACACCTTC CASSAFSQGTYGYTF
TRBJ1-1 . TRBV14 TGTGCCAGCAGCCAATACCAGGTTGAAGCTTTCTTT CASSQYQVEAFF
TRBJ1-2 . TRBV29-1 TGCAGCGTTGAAGGACGGGACTATGGCTACACCTTC CSVEGRDYGYTF
TRBJ1-6 TRBD1 TRBV6-1 TGTGCCAGCAGTGAAGTCTCGGGGACAGGGAATTCACCCCTCCACTTT CASSEVSGTGNSPLHF
TRBJ1-2 TRBD1 TRBV19 TGTGCCACTCTAAGGACAGGGTACGGCTACACCTTC CATLRTGYGYTF
TRBJ1-2 TRBD1 TRBV30 TGTGCCTGGAGGGATCGGGACAGGGGTAGAGGCTACACCTTC CAWRDRDRGRGYTF
TRBJ2-7 . TRBV7-9 TGTGCCAGCAGCCCACAGACAGTGCGCGAGCAGTACTTC CASSPQTVREQYF
TRBJ1-1 TRBD1 TRBV6-1 TGTGCCAGCAGTTCACAGGGGGGTACTGAAGCTTTCTTT CASSSQGGTEAFF
TRBJ2-7 . TRBV7-9 TGTGCCAGCAGCTTACCTCTACGTGGCGAGCAGTACTTC CASSLPLRGEQYF